The T cell receptor beta chain under discussion was sequenced for a study of blood T cell repertoires in COVID-19. For the study at large: The United States, Italy and Spain were the sources of the acute and convalescent COVID-19 samples. T cells, B-cell-depleted T cells, or PBMCs supplied cDNA or gDNA.

V was pared by 2 bases and J by 6 bases, with 10 bases between. The CDR3 extends over 13 amino acids. Germline assignment: CDR1 KGHSH and CDR2 LQKENI. In the authors' methods: Nucleated cell counts were estimated from reference gene primer amplification. Sequenced by immunoSEQ multiplex PCR; TCRdb stores in-frame clones only, minus some. The V and J calls and the clone size are those of that table, but D and trimming were determined from the DNA. The sample consists of 200,000 to 250,000 clones, roughly 80% of them appearing once. This clonotype originated in a woman in her 70s with COVID-19, enrolled during active disease. Input material: peripheral blood. The chain is built from TRBV18 and TRBJ1-2; the D is unclear. DNA for the CDR3: TGTGCCAGCTCACCAGGGGTGAGGGATGGCTACACCTTC. Protein sequence: CASSPGVRDGYTF.